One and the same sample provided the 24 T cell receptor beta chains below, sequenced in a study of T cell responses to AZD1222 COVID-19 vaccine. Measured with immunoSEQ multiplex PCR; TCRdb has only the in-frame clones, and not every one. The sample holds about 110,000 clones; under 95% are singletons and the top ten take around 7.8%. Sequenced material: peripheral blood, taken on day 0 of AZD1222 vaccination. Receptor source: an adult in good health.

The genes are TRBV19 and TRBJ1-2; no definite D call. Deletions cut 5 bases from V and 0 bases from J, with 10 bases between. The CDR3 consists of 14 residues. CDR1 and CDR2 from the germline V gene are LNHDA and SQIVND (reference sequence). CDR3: CASSSKPPNYGYTF. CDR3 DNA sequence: TGTGCCAGTAGTTCAAAACCTCCTAACTATGGCTACACCTTC. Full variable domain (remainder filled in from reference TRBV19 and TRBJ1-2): DGGITQSPKYLFRKEGQNVTLSCEQNLNHDAMYWYRQDPGQGLRLIYYSQIVNDFQKGDIAEGYSVSREKKESFPLTVTSAQKNPTAFYLCASSSKPPNYGYTFGSGTRLTVV.

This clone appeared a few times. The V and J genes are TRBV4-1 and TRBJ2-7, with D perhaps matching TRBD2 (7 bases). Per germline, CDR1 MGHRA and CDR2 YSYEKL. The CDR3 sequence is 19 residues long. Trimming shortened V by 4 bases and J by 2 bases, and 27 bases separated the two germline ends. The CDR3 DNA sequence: TGCGCCAGCAGCCTAGAGAGGCGGGGGCCCTTTCACCTACCCTACGAGCAGTACTTC. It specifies CASSLERRGPFHLPYEQYF.

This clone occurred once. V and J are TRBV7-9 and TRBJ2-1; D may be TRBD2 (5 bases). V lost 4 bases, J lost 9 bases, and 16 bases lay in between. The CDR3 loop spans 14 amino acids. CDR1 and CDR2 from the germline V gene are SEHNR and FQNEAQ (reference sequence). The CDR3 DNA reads TGTGCCAGCAGCTCACCCGCTGTCCGGGGTGAGCAGTTCTTC. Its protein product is CASSSPAVRGEQFF.

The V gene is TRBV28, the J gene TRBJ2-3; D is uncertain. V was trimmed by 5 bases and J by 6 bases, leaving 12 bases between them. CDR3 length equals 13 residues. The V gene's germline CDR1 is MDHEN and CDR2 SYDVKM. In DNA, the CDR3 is TGTGCCAGCAGTCTGCCCCCCCCGGATACGCAGTATTTT. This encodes CASSLPPPDTQYF.

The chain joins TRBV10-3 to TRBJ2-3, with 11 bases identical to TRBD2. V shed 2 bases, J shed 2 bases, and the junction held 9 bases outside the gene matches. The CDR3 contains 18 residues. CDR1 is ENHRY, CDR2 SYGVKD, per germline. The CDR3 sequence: CAISETPGTSGSTDTQYF. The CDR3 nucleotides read TGTGCCATCAGTGAGACGCCGGGGACTAGCGGTTCCACAGATACGCAGTATTTT.

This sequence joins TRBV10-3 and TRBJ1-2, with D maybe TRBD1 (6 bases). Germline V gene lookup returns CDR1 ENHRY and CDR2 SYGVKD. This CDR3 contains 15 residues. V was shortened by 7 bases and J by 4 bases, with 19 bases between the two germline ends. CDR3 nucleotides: TGTGCCATCAAAAAAGCGGGAGCAGGGGCCTATGGCTACACCTTC. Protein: CAIKKAGAGAYGYTF.

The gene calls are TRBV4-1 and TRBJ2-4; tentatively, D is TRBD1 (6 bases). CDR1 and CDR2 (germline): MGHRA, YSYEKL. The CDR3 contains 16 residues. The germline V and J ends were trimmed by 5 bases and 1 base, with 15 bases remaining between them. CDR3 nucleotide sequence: TGCGCCAGCAGCAAAAAAGGGGGTCTGGCCAAAAACATTCAGTACTTC. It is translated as CASSKKGGLAKNIQYF.

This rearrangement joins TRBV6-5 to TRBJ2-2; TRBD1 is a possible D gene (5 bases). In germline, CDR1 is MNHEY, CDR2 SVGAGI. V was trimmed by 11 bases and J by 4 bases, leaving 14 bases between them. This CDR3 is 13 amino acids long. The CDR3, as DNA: TGTGCCGCCAGGGCAATTCCCACCGGGGAGCTGTTTTTT. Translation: CAARAIPTGELFF.

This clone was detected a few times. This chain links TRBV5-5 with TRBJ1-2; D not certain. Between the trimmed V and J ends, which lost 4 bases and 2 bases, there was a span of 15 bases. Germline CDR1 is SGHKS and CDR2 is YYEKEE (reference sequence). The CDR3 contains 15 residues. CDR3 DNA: TGTGCCAGCAGCCCCCGGCAGACCCTAAACTATGGCTACACCTTC. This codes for CASSPRQTLNYGYTF.

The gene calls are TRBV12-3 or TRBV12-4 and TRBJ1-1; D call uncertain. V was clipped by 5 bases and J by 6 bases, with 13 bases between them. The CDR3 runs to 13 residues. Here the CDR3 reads CASSTYQVPEAFF. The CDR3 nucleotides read TGTGCCAGCAGTACGTATCAGGTGCCTGAAGCTTTCTTT.

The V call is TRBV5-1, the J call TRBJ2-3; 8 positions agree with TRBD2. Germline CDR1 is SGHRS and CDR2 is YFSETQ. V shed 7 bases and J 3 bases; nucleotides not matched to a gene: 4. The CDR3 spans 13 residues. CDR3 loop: CASGERGTDTQYF. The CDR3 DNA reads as TGCGCCAGCGGCGAGCGGGGGACAGATACGCAGTATTTT. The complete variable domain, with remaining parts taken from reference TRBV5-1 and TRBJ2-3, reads KAGVTQTPRYLIKTRGQQVTLSCSPISGHRSVSWYQQTPGQGLQFLFEYFSETQRNKGNFPGRFSGRQFSNSRSEMNVSTLELGDSALYLCASGERGTDTQYFGPGTRLTVL.

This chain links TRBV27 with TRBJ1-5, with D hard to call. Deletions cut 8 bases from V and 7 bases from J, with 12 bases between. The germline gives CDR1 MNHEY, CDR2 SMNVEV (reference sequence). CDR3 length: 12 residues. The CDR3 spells CASGPEGQPQHF. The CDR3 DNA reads TGTGCCAGCGGTCCGGAGGGACAGCCCCAGCATTTT.

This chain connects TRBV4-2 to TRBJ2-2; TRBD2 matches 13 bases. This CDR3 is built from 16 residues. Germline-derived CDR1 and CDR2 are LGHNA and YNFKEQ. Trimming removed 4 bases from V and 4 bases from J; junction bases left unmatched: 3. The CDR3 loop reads CASSRLAGGSTGELFF. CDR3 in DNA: TGTGCCAGCAGCCGACTAGCGGGGGGTTCCACCGGGGAGCTGTTTTTT.

The CDR3 here is CSVEGTASGQFF. In DNA form, the CDR3 reads TGCAGCGTTGAGGGGACAGCCTCCGGGCAGTTCTTC. This chain links TRBV29-1 with TRBJ2-1, with 7 bases lining up with TRBD1. From germline, CDR1 is SQVTM and CDR2 ANQGSEA. V lost 3 bases to trimming and J lost 12 bases; unmatched junction nucleotides: 8. This CDR3 has 12 residues.

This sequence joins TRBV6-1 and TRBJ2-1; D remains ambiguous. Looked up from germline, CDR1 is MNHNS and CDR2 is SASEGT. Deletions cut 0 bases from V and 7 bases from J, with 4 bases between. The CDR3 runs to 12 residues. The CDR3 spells CASSEAGNEQFF. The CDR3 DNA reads TGTGCCAGCAGTGAAGCGGGGAATGAGCAGTTCTTC.

The CDR3 coding sequence is TGTGCCAGCAGCTTCCCGCAGGGAAGCTACAATGAGCAGTTCTTC. Translated, it gives CASSFPQGSYNEQFF. This chain connects TRBV11-2 to TRBJ2-1; perhaps TRBD1 as D (5 bases). From germline, CDR1 is SGHAT and CDR2 FQNNGV. The CDR3 length is 15 residues. Deletions cut 3 bases from V and 3 bases from J, with 12 bases between.

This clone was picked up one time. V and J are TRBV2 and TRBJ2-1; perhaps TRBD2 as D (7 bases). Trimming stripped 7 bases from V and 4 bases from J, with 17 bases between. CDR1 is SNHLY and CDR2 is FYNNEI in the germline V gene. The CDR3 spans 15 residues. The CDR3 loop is CASIGGDKPYNEQFF. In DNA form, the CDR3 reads TGTGCCAGCATAGGGGGGGACAAACCGTACAATGAGCAGTTCTTC. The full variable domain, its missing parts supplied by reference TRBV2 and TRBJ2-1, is EPEVTQTPSHQVTQMGQEVILRCVPISNHLYFYWYRQILGQKVEFLVSFYNNEISEKSEIFDDQFSVERPDGSNFTLKIRSTKLEDSAMYFCASIGGDKPYNEQFFGPGTRLTVL.

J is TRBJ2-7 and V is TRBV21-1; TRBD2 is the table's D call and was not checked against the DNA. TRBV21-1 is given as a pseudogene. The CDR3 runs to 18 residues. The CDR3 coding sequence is TGTGCCAGCAGCGCGCCTCCCAGAGGGACTGTGCTCTCCTACGAGCAGTACTTC. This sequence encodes CASSAPPRGTVLSYEQYF.

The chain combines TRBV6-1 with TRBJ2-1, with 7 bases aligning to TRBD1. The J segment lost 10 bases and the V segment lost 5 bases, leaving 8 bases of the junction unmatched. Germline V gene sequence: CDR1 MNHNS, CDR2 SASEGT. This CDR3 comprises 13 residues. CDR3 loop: CASSTTGDGEQFF. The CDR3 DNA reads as TGTGCCAGCAGTACTACAGGGGATGGAGAGCAGTTCTTC.

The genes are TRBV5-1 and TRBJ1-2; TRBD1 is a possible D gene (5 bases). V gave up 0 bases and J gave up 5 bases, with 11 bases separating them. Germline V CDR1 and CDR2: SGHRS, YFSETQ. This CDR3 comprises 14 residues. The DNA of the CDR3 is TGCGCCAGCAGCTTGGCGGCAGGGCCTTATGGCTACACCTTC. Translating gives CASSLAAGPYGYTF.

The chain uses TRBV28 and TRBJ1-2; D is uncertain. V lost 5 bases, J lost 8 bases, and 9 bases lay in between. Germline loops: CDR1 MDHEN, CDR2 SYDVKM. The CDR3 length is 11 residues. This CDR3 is CASSGRGGYTF. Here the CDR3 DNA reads TGTGCCAGCAGTGGCCGAGGGGGCTACACCTTC.

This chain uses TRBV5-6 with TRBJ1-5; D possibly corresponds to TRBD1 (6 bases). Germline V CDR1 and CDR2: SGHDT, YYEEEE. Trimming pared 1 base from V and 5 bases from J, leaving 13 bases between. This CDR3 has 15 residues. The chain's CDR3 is CASSLRGYWDQPQHF. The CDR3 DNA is TGTGCCAGCAGCTTGAGGGGGTATTGGGATCAGCCCCAGCATTTT.

CDR3 nucleotide sequence: TGTGCCAGCAGCTTTCAGGGCTATGGCTACACCTTC. Translating gives CASSFQGYGYTF. The rearrangement links TRBV3-1 (or the pseudogene TRBV3-2) to TRBJ1-2, with D possibly matching TRBD1 (5 bases). V lost 5 bases to trimming and J lost 4 bases, with 8 bases between them. There are 12 residues in the CDR3. Germline CDR1 reads LGHDT; CDR2 reads YNNKEL (reference sequence).

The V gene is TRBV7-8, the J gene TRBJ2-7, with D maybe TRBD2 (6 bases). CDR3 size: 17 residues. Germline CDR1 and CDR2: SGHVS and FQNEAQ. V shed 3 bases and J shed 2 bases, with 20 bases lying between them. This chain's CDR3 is CASSLNSGRGTTYEQYF. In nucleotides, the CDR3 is TGTGCCAGCAGCTTGAACTCGGGGCGGGGCACAACCTACGAGCAGTACTTC.